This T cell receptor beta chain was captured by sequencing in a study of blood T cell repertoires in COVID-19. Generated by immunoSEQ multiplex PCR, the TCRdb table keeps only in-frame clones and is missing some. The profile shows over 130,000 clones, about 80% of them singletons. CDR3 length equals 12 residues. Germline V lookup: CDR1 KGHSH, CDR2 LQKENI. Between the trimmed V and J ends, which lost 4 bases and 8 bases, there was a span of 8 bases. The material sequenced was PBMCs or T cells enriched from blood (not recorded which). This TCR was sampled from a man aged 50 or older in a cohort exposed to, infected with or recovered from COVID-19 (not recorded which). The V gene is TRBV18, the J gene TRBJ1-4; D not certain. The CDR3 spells CASSLGPEKLFF. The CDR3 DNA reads TGTGCCAGCTCACTTGGCCCGGAAAAACTGTTTTTT.